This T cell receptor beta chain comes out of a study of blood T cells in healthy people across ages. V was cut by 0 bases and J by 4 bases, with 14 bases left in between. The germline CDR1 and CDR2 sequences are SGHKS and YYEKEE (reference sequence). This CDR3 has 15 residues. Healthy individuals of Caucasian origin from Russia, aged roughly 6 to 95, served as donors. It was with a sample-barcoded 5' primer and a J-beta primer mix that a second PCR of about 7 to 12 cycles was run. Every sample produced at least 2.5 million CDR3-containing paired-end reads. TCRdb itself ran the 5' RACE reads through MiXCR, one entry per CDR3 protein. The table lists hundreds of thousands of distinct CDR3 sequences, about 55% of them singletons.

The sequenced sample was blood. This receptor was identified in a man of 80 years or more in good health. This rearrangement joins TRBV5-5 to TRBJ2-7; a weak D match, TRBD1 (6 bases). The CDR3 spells CASSLATGEQYEQYF. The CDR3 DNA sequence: TGTGCCAGCAGCTTGGCGACAGGTGAGCAGTACGAGCAGTACTTC. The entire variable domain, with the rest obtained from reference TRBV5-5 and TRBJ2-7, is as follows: DAGVTQSPTHLIKTRGQQVTLRCSPISGHKSVSWYQQVLGQGPQFIFQYYEKEERGRGNFPDRFSARQFPNYSSELNVNALLLGDSALYLCASSLATGEQYEQYFGPGTRLTVT.